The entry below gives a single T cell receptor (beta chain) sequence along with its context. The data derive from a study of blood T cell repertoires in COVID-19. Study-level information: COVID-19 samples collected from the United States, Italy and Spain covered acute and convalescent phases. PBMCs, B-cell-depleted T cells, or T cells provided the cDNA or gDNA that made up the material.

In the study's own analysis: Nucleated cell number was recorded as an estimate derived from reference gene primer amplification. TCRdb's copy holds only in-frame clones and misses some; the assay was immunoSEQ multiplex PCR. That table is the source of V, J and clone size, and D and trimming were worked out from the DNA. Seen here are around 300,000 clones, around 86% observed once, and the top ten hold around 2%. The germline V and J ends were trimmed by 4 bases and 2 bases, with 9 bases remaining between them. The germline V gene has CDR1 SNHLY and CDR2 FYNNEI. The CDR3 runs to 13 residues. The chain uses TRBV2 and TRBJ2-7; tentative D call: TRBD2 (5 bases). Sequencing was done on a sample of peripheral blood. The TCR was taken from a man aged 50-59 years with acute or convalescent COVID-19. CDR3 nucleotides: TGTGCCAGCAGTGGCCCCGGGGCCTACGAGCAGTACTTC. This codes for CASSGPGAYEQYF.